What follows is one T cell receptor (beta chain) and its context. No antigen is known for it. Per-nucleotide qualities are absent, and no much larger clonotype sits a single base away. TCR beta CDR3 regions were amplified from RNA transcripts. The first round of RT-PCR for the TCR CDR3 was performed with the HTBI primer set and the Qiagen OneStep RT-PCR kit. Libraries were constructed in a second round of multiplex PCR, after which size selection and purification were performed. Sequencing of the libraries was done on an Illumina HiSeq2000 using paired-end 100 bp reads. The authors' pipeline ran thus. Raw data were processed with SOAPnuke, discarding reads with adapters, uncalled bases, mean Phred below 15, or no exact constant-primer or identifier match. COPE v1.2.5 was used to merge the high-quality paired reads, and each unique nucleotide sequence was defined as a clonotype. MiTCR v1.1 was used to align clonotypes to the IMGT TRBV, TRBD and TRBJ reference segments. Analysis was restricted to V-J combinations with a frequency above 0.0001, which covered 99.2% of repertoires. A TCS score was defined as the ratio between F50 (clonal expansion) and ExV (chaos), using BLOSUM62-based TCRdist between CDR3 peptides within each V-J. Welch's t-statistics and random forest reduced roughly 530 V-J features to roughly 13, which were used in a naive Bayes classifier (R e1071). In TCRdb, the public reads were trimmed at Q25 with fastp and aligned with MiXCR, with productive beta chains retained. Rows with a matching CDR3 protein are joined into one entry that keeps the most common DNA and genes. These V and J calls originate from TCRdb's pipeline instead of the authors' own analysis. The sample data list a few hundred thousand distinct CDR3 sequences, and roughly a sixth of these were observed just once. The top ten clonotypes cover around 3.5% of the sample.

Ophthalmopathy patients had moderately to severely active disease, with a Clinical Activity Score of 3 or more, a NOSPECS grade of 4 or more, and a disease duration of less than 3 months. Exclusion was applied to patients with uncontrolled infections, other autoimmune diseases, pregnancy or lactation. Diagnoses were established on the basis of clinical symptoms, serum thyroxine and TRAb, thyroid ultrasound, and orbital computed tomography. PBMCs were separated from roughly 9.6 ml of fresh peripheral blood using Ficoll-Paque density gradient centrifugation. Total RNA was extracted using Trizol reagent, and RNA quality was assessed on an Agilent 2100 Bioanalyzer. These data are taken from a study of T cells in Graves' hyperthyroidism and ophthalmopathy (dated by TCRdb to the late 2010s). Regarding the complete study: Peripheral blood was collected at initial diagnosis, before any treatment. The paper describes TCR Vbeta CDR3 sequencing of roughly 130 peripheral blood samples, made up of under 50 ophthalmopathy patients, 70 to 80 hyperthyroidism patients and some 17 progressor patients. Following sampling, methimazole starting at 30 mg daily was given to hyperthyroidism patients, and high-dose intravenous methylprednisolone was given to ophthalmopathy patients. In addition, the study compared T-cell repertoires in thyroid tissue and in blood from several Graves' hyperthyroidism patients. Prospective prediction of ophthalmopathy was tested in an independent validation cohort consisting of 18 hyperthyroidism patients and some 17 patients who later progressed to ophthalmopathy. The roughly 90 discovery patients were divided at random into training and test sets in a 7:3 ratio. To identify TCR V-J signatures that set the groups apart, the researchers used a discovery cohort of 100 patients, made up of 40 to 45 with Graves' ophthalmopathy and about 60 with stable Graves' hyperthyroidism.

The research as a whole found: Sample size was not statistically predetermined, and blinding of investigators to group allocation was not performed. In validation, the model predicted progression to ophthalmopathy a median of approximately 6.3 months before onset, with 70% to 71% sensitivity and just under 75% specificity. Ophthalmopathy was separated from stable hyperthyroidism by a 13 V-J signature model, with around 90% sensitivity and roughly 84% specificity obtained in cross-validation and 80%/75% obtained in testing. Most expanded thyroid clonotypes (frequency above 0.001) were also detected in blood, suggesting blood repertoires may reflect thyroid immune responses.

Sequencing was carried out using blood. The TCR was taken from a woman in her thirties or forties with Graves' ophthalmopathy.

The CDR3 protein sequence reads: CSARVKDSRETQYF. The DNA is TGCAGTGCTAGAGTGAAGGACAGTCGGGAGACCCAGTACTTC. This sequence uses TRBV20-1 and TRBJ2-5; TRBD1 might be the D gene, on 6 matching bases. The junction shows trimming of 1 base on V and 5 bases on J, plus 14 bases between the germline ends. CDR1 DFQATT and CDR2 SNEGSKA are derived from the germline V gene (reference sequence). The CDR3 contains 14 residues, cysteine and phenylalanine counted. Solely the CDR3 DNA is kept, with 42 bases framed from the first base.